These T cell receptor beta chains were read from a single sample in a study of T cells after yellow fever vaccination. TCRdb analysed the 5' RACE reads with MiXCR anew, one entry per CDR3 protein. The sample lists 620,000 or so distinct CDR3 sequences; around a sixth were seen once. The material sequenced was PBMCs, taken 5 to 6 days after the first yellow fever vaccination. Every receptor here comes from a man between 18 and 29 years old who received the YFV17D yellow fever vaccine. Each CDR3 is given with its conserved first and last residue. Each record gives: J gene, V gene, CDR3 protein.

TRBJ2-7	TRBV5-4	CASSKGGTIHEQYF
TRBJ1-5	TRBV2	CASSETSVNQPQHF
TRBJ2-6	TRBV7-8	CASIEGALSGANVLTF
TRBJ1-4	TRBV5-1	CASSSDGLNEKLFF
TRBJ2-2	TRBV6-2/TRBV6-3	CASSYSPGADGELFF
TRBJ2-7	TRBV10-1	CASSVGQGTREQYF
TRBJ2-5	TRBV14	CASSLVQGIQETQYF
TRBJ1-1	TRBV5-8	CASSPDRVRTEAFF
TRBJ2-1	TRBV7-2	CASSSGLVGAEQFF
TRBJ2-1	TRBV11-2	CASSLRSLRLDEQFF
TRBJ2-3	TRBV7-9	CASRPTGTGVDTQYF
TRBJ2-5	TRBV12-3/TRBV12-4	CASSPVDRGVETQYF
TRBJ2-5	TRBV9	CASSVGLVTETQYF
TRBJ1-1	TRBV5-1	CASKATPDTEAFF
TRBJ1-1	TRBV7-2	CASSQRGTEAFF
TRBJ1-2	TRBV24-1	CATPDWVDYGYTF
TRBJ1-2	TRBV12-5	CASGLVRGTYGYTF